Reported below is one T cell receptor beta chain. TCRdb's copy holds only in-frame clones and misses some; the assay was immunoSEQ multiplex PCR. The sample holds about 100,000 clones, around 79% seen once. This entry is derived from a study of blood T cell repertoires in COVID-19. Study information: Some COVID-19 samples were acute and others convalescent; all came from the United States, Italy and Spain.

The V gene end was trimmed by 2 bases and the J gene end by 1 base; junction bases not matched to a gene: 12. There are 19 residues in the CDR3. Germline CDR1 and CDR2: MDHEN and SYDVKM. Sequenced input: peripheral blood. This receptor was obtained from a woman aged 80 or over with active or convalescent COVID-19. This chain joins TRBV28 and TRBJ1-5; 9 positions match TRBD1. The CDR3: CASSLRVDRGIGSNQPQHF. The DNA for the CDR3 is TGTGCCAGCAGTTTACGCGTGGACAGGGGAATAGGAAGCAATCAGCCCCAGCATTTT.